These 2 T cell receptor beta chains were all obtained from the same sample, sequenced in a study of blood T cell repertoires in COVID-19. Generated by immunoSEQ multiplex PCR, the TCRdb table keeps only in-frame clones and is missing some. The sample records around 83,000 clones, around 87% being singletons. The sequencing input was peripheral blood. Receptors were obtained from a man aged 80 or over with active or convalescent COVID-19.

The CDR3 is CASSPQGPGNTIYF. The CDR3 coding sequence is TGTGCCAGTAGCCCCCAGGGCCCTGGAAACACCATATATTTT. V and J are TRBV19 and TRBJ1-3; D may be TRBD1 (5 bases). The CDR3 is 14 residues long. Looked up from germline, CDR1 is LNHDA and CDR2 is SQIVND (reference sequence). The V gene lost 6 bases and the J gene lost 2 bases, with 11 bases spanning the gap.

This clone has just one count. J is TRBJ2-7 and V is TRBV6-5, with 8 bases lining up with TRBD1. Germline values: CDR1 MNHEY, CDR2 SVGAGI. This CDR3 is built from 15 residues. After removal of 6 bases from V and 3 bases from J, the junction contained 10 bases not matched to a gene. CDR3 bases: TGTGCCAGCAGGGCGGACAGGGTGTCGGACTACGAGCAGTACGTC. Translated: CASRADRVSDYEQYV.